The sequence of this T cell receptor beta chain was determined in a study of cytomegalovirus exposure and HLA in healthy donors. In the study overall: From around 180 million T cells, an earlier analysis saw 110 million or so unique TCR beta sequences.

Whole-study findings and limits: Several top significant clusters appeared, in a later analysis, to be linked to common viral pathogens. The authors listed 164 TCR beta chains as cytomegalovirus-associated.

This clone has more than one count but fewer than ten. Its matching antigen is unknown. Amplification used 60 Vbeta primers and 13 Jbeta primers. Here immunoSEQ multiplex PCR was the method, and the copy in TCRdb shows in-frame clones only, minus some. This sample has around 160,000 clones, with almost 80% found just once. Sequenced input: PBMCs. The receptor's source is a woman aged 40 to 50 in good health and CMV-seropositive.

CDR3 bases: TGTGCCAGCAGCGAAGGGTTCGGGACAGTGAACACTGAAGCTTTCTTT. Translating gives CASSEGFGTVNTEAFF. The V gene is TRBV9, the J gene TRBJ1-1, with 7 nucleotides matching TRBD1. Germline V CDR1 and CDR2: SGDLS, YYNGEE. Trimming at V came to 3 bases and at J to 0 bases, leaving 8 bases not matched to a gene. The CDR3 sequence is 16 residues long.